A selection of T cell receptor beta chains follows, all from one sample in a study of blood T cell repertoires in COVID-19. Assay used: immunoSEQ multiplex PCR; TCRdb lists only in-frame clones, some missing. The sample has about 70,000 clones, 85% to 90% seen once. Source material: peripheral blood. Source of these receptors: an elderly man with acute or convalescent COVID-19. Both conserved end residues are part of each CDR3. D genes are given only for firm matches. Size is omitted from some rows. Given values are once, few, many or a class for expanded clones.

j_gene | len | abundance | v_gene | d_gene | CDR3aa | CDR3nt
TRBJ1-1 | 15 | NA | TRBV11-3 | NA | CASSSRQGLGTEAFF | TGTGCCAGCAGCTCTCGCCAGGGGCTAGGCACTGAAGCTTTCTTT
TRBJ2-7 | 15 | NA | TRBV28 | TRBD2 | CASTRMSGLVREQYF | TGTGCCAGCACCCGAATGTCGGGACTAGTGCGCGAGCAGTACTTC
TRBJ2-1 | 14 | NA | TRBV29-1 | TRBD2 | CSVELAGRGNEQFF | TGCAGCGTTGAGCTAGCGGGACGAGGCAATGAGCAGTTCTTC
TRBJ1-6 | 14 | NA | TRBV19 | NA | CASSPNPGNSPLHF | TGTGCCAGTAGCCCAAACCCGGGGAATTCACCCCTCCACTTT
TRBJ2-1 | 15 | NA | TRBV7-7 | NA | CASSREVASYNEQFF | TGTGCCAGCTCCCGGGAAGTAGCTAGCTACAATGAGCAGTTCTTC
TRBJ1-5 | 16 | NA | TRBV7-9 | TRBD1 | CASSSHQGAEGQPQHF | TGTGCCAGCAGCTCTCATCAGGGGGCTGAGGGTCAGCCCCAGCATTTT
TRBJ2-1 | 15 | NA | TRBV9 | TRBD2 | CASSVAAGGPGEQFF | TGTGCCAGCAGCGTAGCGGCGGGAGGGCCGGGCGAGCAGTTCTTC
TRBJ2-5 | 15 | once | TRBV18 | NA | CASSPREYHQETQYF | TGTGCCAGCTCACCAAGAGAATACCACCAAGAGACCCAGTACTTC
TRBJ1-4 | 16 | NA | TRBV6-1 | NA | CASSERGGATNEKLFF | TGTGCCAGCAGTGAGAGGGGAGGAGCAACTAATGAAAAACTGTTTTTT
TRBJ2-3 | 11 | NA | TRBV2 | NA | CASRQGDTQYF | TGTGCCAGCAGGCAGGGGGATACGCAGTATTTT
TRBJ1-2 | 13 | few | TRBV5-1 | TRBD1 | CASSSHGQGGYTF | TGCGCCAGCAGCTCACACGGACAGGGTGGCTACACCTTC
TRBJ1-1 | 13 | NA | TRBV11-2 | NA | CASSFNLNTEAFF | TGTGCCAGCAGCTTCAATTTGAACACTGAAGCTTTCTTT
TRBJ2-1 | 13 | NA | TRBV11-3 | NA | CASSLGSEDEQFF | TGTGCCAGCAGCTTAGGAAGCGAAGATGAGCAGTTCTTC
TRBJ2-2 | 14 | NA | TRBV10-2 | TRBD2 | CASGYREATGELFF | TGCGCCAGCGGGTATCGGGAGGCCACCGGGGAGCTGTTTTTT
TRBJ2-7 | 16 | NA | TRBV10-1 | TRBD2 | CASSPGEREASYEQYF | TGCGCCAGCAGCCCTGGTGAGCGGGAGGCCTCCTACGAGCAGTACTTC
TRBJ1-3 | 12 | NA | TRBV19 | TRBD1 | CASQQGAYTIYF | TGTGCCAGTCAACAGGGGGCTTACACCATATATTTT
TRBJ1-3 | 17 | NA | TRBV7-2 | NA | CASSPDGGRSSGNTIYF | TGTGCCAGCAGCCCAGACGGAGGGCGAAGCTCTGGAAACACCATATATTTT
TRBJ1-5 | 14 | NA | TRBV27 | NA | CASAAAGGNQPQHF | TGTGCCAGCGCCGCGGCGGGGGGGAATCAGCCCCAGCATTTT
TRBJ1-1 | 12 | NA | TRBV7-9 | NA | CASSLPGLPAFF | TGTGCCAGCAGCTTACCGGGACTCCCGGCTTTCTTT
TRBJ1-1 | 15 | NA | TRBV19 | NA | CASSIVSGQNTEAFF | TGTGCCAGTAGTATAGTCTCAGGGCAGAACACTGAAGCTTTCTTT
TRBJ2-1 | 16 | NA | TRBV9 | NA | CASSRSYRTPGDEQFF | TGTGCCAGCAGCCGTAGCTACAGGACCCCGGGGGATGAGCAGTTCTTC
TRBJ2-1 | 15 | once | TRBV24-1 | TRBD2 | CATTSTSGINDEQFF | TGTGCCACCACTTCGACTAGCGGGATTAACGATGAGCAGTTCTTC
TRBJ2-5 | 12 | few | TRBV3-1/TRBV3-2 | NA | CASGRDSGTQYF | TGTGCCAGCGGCCGGGACTCGGGGACCCAGTACTTC
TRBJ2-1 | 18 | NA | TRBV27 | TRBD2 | CASSHAGTSGIAYNEQFF | TGTGCCAGCAGCCACGCCGGGACTAGCGGGATTGCCTACAATGAGCAGTTCTTC
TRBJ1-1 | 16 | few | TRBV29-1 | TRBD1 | CSVEDHRDRGFGEAFF | TGCAGCGTTGAAGATCACCGGGACAGGGGTTTTGGTGAAGCTTTCTTT
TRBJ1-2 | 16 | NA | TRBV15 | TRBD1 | CATSRTSGTGLNGYTF | TGTGCCACCAGCAGGACCTCCGGGACAGGCCTCAATGGCTACACCTTC
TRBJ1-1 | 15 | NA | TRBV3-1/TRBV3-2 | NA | CASSQEGAGNTEAFF | TGTGCCAGCAGCCAAGAAGGGGCCGGGAACACTGAAGCTTTCTTT
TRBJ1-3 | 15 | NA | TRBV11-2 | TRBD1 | CASSSTGDAGNTIYF | TGTGCCAGCAGCTCGACAGGGGACGCTGGAAACACCATATATTTT
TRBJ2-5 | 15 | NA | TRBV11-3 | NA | CASSPSNGRGETQYF | TGTGCCAGCAGCCCCTCTAACGGGAGAGGAGAGACCCAGTACTTC
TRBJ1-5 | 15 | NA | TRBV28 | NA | CASSLRWQGGQPQHF | TGTGCCAGCAGTTTACGGTGGCAGGGTGGTCAGCCCCAGCATTTT
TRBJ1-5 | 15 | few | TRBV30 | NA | CAWSVGAGLGQPQHF | TGTGCCTGGAGTGTCGGAGCAGGGTTAGGTCAGCCCCAGCATTTT
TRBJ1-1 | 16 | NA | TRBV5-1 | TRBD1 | CASSLNGPGGNTEAFF | TGCGCCAGCAGCTTGAACGGCCCAGGGGGGAACACTGAAGCTTTCTTT
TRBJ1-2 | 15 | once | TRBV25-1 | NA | CARANPKGPNYGYTF | TGTGCCAGGGCCAACCCTAAGGGGCCTAACTATGGCTACACCTTC
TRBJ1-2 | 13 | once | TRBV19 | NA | CASSATANYGYTF | TGTGCCAGTAGTGCAACAGCTAACTATGGCTACACCTTC
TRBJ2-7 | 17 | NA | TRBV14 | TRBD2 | CASSQGLAGGQEYEQYF | TGTGCCAGCAGCCAGGGACTAGCGGGAGGGCAGGAATACGAGCAGTACTTC
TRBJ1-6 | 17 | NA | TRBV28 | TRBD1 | CASSLWGQGKSNSPLHF | TGTGCCAGCAGTTTATGGGGACAGGGAAAATCTAATTCACCCCTCCACTTT
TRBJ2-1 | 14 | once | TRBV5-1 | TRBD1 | CASSLGQVYNEQFF | TGCGCCAGCAGCTTAGGACAGGTTTACAATGAGCAGTTCTTC
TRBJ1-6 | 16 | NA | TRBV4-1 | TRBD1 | CASSQLRQGAASPLHF | TGCGCCAGCAGCCAGCTTCGACAGGGGGCAGCTTCACCCCTCCACTTT
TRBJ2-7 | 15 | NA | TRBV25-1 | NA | CASSGKTGISYEQYF | TGTGCCAGCAGTGGAAAGACCGGGATCTCCTACGAGCAGTACTTC
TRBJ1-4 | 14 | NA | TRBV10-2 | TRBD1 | CASRPTGESEKLFF | TGCGCCAGCAGGCCCACAGGGGAAAGTGAAAAACTGTTTTTT
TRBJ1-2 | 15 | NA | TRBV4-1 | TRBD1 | CASSQSMTGRNGYTF | TGCGCCAGCAGCCAATCCATGACAGGGAGGAACGGCTACACCTTC
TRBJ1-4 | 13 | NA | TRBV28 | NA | CASSLGSREKLFF | TGTGCCAGCAGTTTAGGGAGCCGTGAAAAACTGTTTTTT
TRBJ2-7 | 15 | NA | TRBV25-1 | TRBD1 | CASSVGTVYIYEQYF | TGTGCCAGCAGTGTTGGGACAGTTTATATCTACGAGCAGTACTTC
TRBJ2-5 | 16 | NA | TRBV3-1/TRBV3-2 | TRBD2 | CASSQGVAGFQETQYF | TGTGCCAGCAGCCAAGGGGTAGCGGGATTTCAAGAGACCCAGTACTTC
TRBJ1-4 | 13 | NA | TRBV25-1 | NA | CASSELGTMVLFF | TGTGCCAGCAGTGAATTAGGGACAATGGTCCTGTTTTTT